The T cell receptor (beta chain) under discussion was sequenced for a study of shared clonotypes between healthy human individuals. Points from the study as a whole: Clonotypes that were shared across four donors made up 4% to 6% of naive CD4 clonotypes. Represented diversity (both genetic and exposure-history) was limited by the small number of donors. Generation probability values for non-shared clonotypes were lower than those for clonotypes shared by all four donors.

As regards this clone: Its target is unknown.

Positively selected for CCR7, the CD45RO-negative cells used as naive CD8 cells excluded terminally differentiated effector memory CD45RA+ cells. Donors were Caucasian adults residing in Nashville, Tennessee, USA. TCRdb's table, derived via immunoSEQ multiplex PCR, lists solely in-frame clones and lacks some. The sample lists some 2 million clones, 85% to 95% occurring once. This TCR was recovered from a man younger than 35 in good health. Sequenced: naive CD8+ T cells sorted from blood.

Here the CDR3 reads CASSVGGVGYGYTF. As DNA, the CDR3 is TGTGCCAGCAGCGTAGGGGGAGTGGGCTATGGCTACACCTTC. The V gene is TRBV9, the J gene TRBJ1-2; D is unresolved. The germline V gene has CDR1 SGDLS and CDR2 YYNGEE. CDR3 length: 14 amino acids. Trimming cost V 0 bases and J 4 bases, with 10 bases left between them. The whole variable domain, remainder taken from reference TRBV9 and TRBJ1-2, is DSGVTQTPKHLITATGQRVTLRCSPRSGDLSVYWYQQSLDQGLQFLIQYYNGEERAKGNILERFSAQQFPDLHSELNLSSLELGDSALYFCASSVGGVGYGYTFGSGTRLTVV.